This T cell receptor (beta chain) was sequenced for a study of human T cells and chemical hapten exposure (dated by TCRdb to about 2021). Study-level background: For sensitization, 2% DPC in acetone was applied to a roughly 2 cm by roughly 2 cm area of upper inner arm skin. About 27 alopecia patients gave blood for TCR sequencing at one to four time points (pre-sensitization, 2, 6 and 24 weeks). Patch testing was done on the upper back using Finn chambers containing 0.01% DPC, and results were scored after 6 days according to International Contact Dermatitis Research Group standards. The study tracked peripheral blood TCR repertoire changes in vivo during primary and secondary sensitization to the hapten diphenylcyclopropenone (DPC) in alopecia patients. Libraries were pooled for sequencing, and variation in per-sample TCR yields was attributed mainly to small differences in library volumes within the pool. Blood samples were taken from patients before sensitization (week 0) and then at 2, 6 and about 24 weeks after DPC sensitization. Most of the patients in the cohort were female, and the cohort covered alopecia areata with under or over 50% scalp involvement, alopecia totalis and alopecia universalis. Patients additionally received weekly therapeutic DPC doses to the scalp throughout the roughly 24-week study period.

There are a few counts of this clonotype. Its binding antigen is unknown. Qualities for individual bases were not recorded, and no much larger clone is one base off. The time point label, as the study defines it: patch test 2, 6 weeks after DPC sensitization. The sample's treatment or condition label, in plain terms: therapeutic diphenylcyclopropenone sensitization with weekly scalp DPC. At each patch-test visit, blood was drawn before the patch test was applied. Patients were considered eligible if aged 18 to 70, diagnosed with alopecia and deemed suitable for DPC therapy, and patients were excluded if pregnant. Total RNA was extracted from unfractionated whole blood collected in Tempus Blood RNA tubes. The library relied on RACE. This sample was sequenced with a NextSeq 500. During library preparation, unique molecular identifiers were attached to individual cDNA molecules so that TCRs could be counted in a quantitative, reproducible way. Each blood RNA sample was used to sequence both TCR alpha and TCR beta chains. The paper's data handling went like this. Samples had a median of approximately 93,000 TCRs, with a range from roughly 23,224 to 750,000. The Decombinator software suite was used to annotate the V, J and CDR3 of the TCR reads. To make PS versus PT1 abundance plots, every sample was subsampled to the same number of TCRs (28,000). Expanded TCRs were defined as absent before sensitization and observed at least eight times at the 2-week time point. The public reads were run again by TCRdb, first through fastp at Q25 and then through MiXCR, and only productive beta chains were kept. Rows with one shared CDR3 protein collapse into an entry with the most common genes and DNA. The V and J calls were determined by TCRdb, not by the authors. The table for this sample lists about 140,000 distinct CDR3 sequences; about an eighth of them were counted only once. The ten largest clones add up to less than 1.5% of the sample.

Relative to germline, V is 6 bases shorter and J is 3 bases shorter, with 8 bases between their ends. From cysteine to phenylalanine, the CDR3 is 13 amino acids long. Only the CDR3 DNA is retained, 39 bases long and in frame from the first base. CDR1 and CDR2 were assigned from the germline V gene as SNHLY and FYNNEI. What the study reported, not specific to this receptor: Because every patient had alopecia, a presumed autoimmune disease, the patients' immune response might differ from that of healthy individuals. Expanded TCRs formed significantly more large CDR3 similarity clusters than pre-sensitization or healthy control sets, consistent with antigen-driven responses. Repeated subsampling changed both the strength of the expansion versus patch-test correlation and the threshold at which that correlation became significant. Patch test score correlated positively with the number of PT1 expanded TCRs, reaching significance at thresholds 8, 16 and 32 but not at 4. No change with DPC sensitization was found in the number of TCRs above 1 in 1000 frequency, and no evidence of global repertoire structure alterations was found.

This TCR derives from a woman aged 50 to 65 with alopecia areata. Some clones in this sample may be carry-over from other donors' samples. Sample: whole blood, taken in connection with sensitization to the hapten diphenylcyclopropenone (DPC). Recombination linked TRBV2 to TRBJ1-4, with no reliable assignment of the D segment. The CDR3 reads as follows: CASRGLPNEKLFF. The sequenced DNA: TGTGCCAGCAGGGGCCTCCCTAATGAAAAACTGTTTTTT.